This T cell receptor (beta chain) was observed in a study of Ad26.COV2.S vaccination and SARS-CoV-2 variants (dated by TCRdb to the early 2020s). In the study overall: Vaccine-arm donors came from COV1001, a multicentre, randomized, double-blind, placebo-controlled phase I-IIa trial of Ad26.COV2.S in healthy adults. Dosing of Ad26.COV2.S was intramuscular, at either 5x10^10 or 1x10^11 viral particles, delivered as one shot or as two shots spaced 56 days apart. Sequencing of the TCRbeta repertoire served to evaluate the specificity and breadth of SARS-CoV-2-reactive T cell receptors following Ad26.COV2.S vaccination. Trial participants were randomized into five groups of five, in which low-dose or high-dose Ad26.COV2.S was given once or twice, or placebo was given on both occasions. The TCR-sequenced set comprised approximately 32 samples: some 20 Ad26.COV2.S vaccine recipients, 5 placebo recipients and 8 SARS-CoV-2 convalescent individuals. Blinding of investigators to trial group allocation was maintained during experiments and outcome assessment. Overall results and qualifications from the work: It was noted by the authors that total T cell responses may have been underestimated by the TCR breadth and depth analyses. Compared with placebo recipients, Ad26.COV2.S recipients showed higher spike-specific TCR breadth (P = 0.0014). The study was not powered to compare responses between vaccine doses or regimens. Substantial breadth of spike-specific CD8+ and CD4+ T cell responses was reported after vaccination. Vaccine and placebo recipients had comparable non-spike TCR breadth, which fits with the vaccine containing only spike.

The treatment or condition label, read with the paper, signifies: around 19 received Ad26.COV2.S at low or high dose, single or two shots; a few received placebo; per-sample allocation not given. Repertoires of vaccine and placebo recipients were sequenced from samples collected on day 63 after the first injection. In Cohort 1b, roughly 26 adults aged 18-55 years were enrolled at a single site in Boston, USA, between 29 July and 7 August 2020. Ad26.COV2.S consisted of a replication-incompetent adenovirus type 26 vector by which a prefusion-stabilized SARS-CoV-2 spike protein from the original Wuhan strain was expressed. CDR1 and CDR2 are drawn from the germline V gene: SGHTA, FQGNSA. The CDR3 covers 13 residues, taking in both the cysteine and the phenylalanine. The entry retains the CDR3 DNA only, 39 bases that are in frame from base 1. The junction shows trimming of 3 bases on V and 10 bases on J, plus 15 bases between the germline ends.

As regards this clone: The antigen it recognizes is unknown. No much larger clonotype is one base removed from it; base qualities were not supplied.

The immunoSEQ Assay was the method used to sequence TCRbeta CDR3 regions. After extraction, genomic DNA underwent amplification by bias-controlled multiplex PCR, followed by high-throughput sequencing. The paper's data handling went like this. To quantify the absolute abundance of every unique TCRbeta CDR3 region, sequences were collapsed and filtered. T cell fraction was estimated by normalization of TCRbeta template counts to usable DNA, with usable DNA being measured through amplification of reference genes present in all nucleated cells. Repertoire TCRs were annotated as SARS-CoV-2-specific when V gene, CDR3 amino acid sequence and J gene were exactly matched to a known reactive TCR set. MIRA supplied the reference SARS-CoV-2 TCR set, which was filtered for enrichment in COVID-19-positive ImmuneCODE repertoires so that public or cross-reactive TCRs were removed. Drawing on the MIRA antigens, annotated TCRs were analysed further at the level of specific ORF or position within ORF. Breadth was defined as annotated unique rearrangements over total unique productive rearrangements; depth was the summed frequency of those rearrangements. Two-sided Wilcoxon rank-sum tests were used to compare TCR breadth between groups. Sourced from immuneACCESS, this table was stored by TCRdb with only in-frame sequences that have V and J called. A share of the clones is absent; for the studies checked, an unresolved V gene accounts for under half, and the remainder has no known explanation. D and trimming were read from the DNA, whereas the V and J calls and clone size are those reported in that table. The sample table holds a few hundred thousand clones, of which roughly 88% were seen once. The ten largest make up over 5% of the sample.

The receptor's source is a person between 18 and 65 years old who received the Ad26.COV2.S COVID-19 vaccine or a placebo. This receptor chain uses TRBV7-2 and TRBJ1-1; the D gene is perhaps TRBD1, on 5 matching bases. The starting material was peripheral blood, obtained in a trial of Ad26.COV2.S vaccine versus placebo. The CDR3 in this case is CASSFGHQRGAFF. DNA sequence: TGTGCCAGCAGCTTCGGACACCAAAGAGGAGCTTTCTTT.